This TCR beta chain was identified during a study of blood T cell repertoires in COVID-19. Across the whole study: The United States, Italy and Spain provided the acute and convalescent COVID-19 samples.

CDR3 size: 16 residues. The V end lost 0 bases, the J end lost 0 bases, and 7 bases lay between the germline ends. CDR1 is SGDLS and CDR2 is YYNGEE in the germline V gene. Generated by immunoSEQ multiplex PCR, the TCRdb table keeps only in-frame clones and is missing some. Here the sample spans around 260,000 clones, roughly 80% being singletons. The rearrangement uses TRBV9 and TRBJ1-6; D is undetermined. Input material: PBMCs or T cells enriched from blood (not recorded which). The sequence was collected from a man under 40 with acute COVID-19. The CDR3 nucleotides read TGTGCCAGCAGCGTAGGAGGAGCCTCCTATAATTCACCCCTCCACTTT. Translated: CASSVGGASYNSPLHF.